Reported below is one T cell receptor beta chain. Its antigen is not identified. These data come from a study of Ad26.COV2.S vaccination and SARS-CoV-2 variants. Study results and caveats: Substantial post-vaccination breadth of spike-specific CD8+ and CD4+ T cell responses was reported. Vaccine recipients and placebo recipients showed similar non-spike TCR breadth. It was vaccine recipients, not placebo recipients, who had the higher spike-specific TCR breadth. Measures of TCR breadth and depth may have fallen short of total T cell responses.

The CDR3 is 16 residues long. Trimming pared 0 bases from V and 4 bases from J, leaving 17 bases between. Germline CDR1 and CDR2: SGHNT and YYREEE (reference sequence). The protocol was immunoSEQ multiplex PCR, while the TCRdb copy is restricted to in-frame clones and leaves out a portion. The sample includes about 350,000 clones, about 92% of them seen just once. The sequences come from peripheral blood, collected after recovery from COVID-19. V is TRBV5-4 and J is TRBJ2-7; a weak D match, TRBD2 (5 bases). The TCR sequence derives from a human donor who had recovered from COVID-19. CDR3 DNA sequence: TGTGCCAGCAGCTTGGGGGAAGCGGCCACCCGATACGAGCAGTACTTC. Protein: CASSLGEAATRYEQYF.